These 18 T cell receptor beta chains share one sample of origin, sequenced in a study of identical twins. Each CDR3 protein is one row after TCRdb ran MiXCR on the 5' RACE reads. Seen here are under 300,000 distinct CDR3 sequences, 5.5% to 7.5% observed once, and the top ten hold roughly 15%. These sequences were also reported in another study, on T cells expressing NK-cell markers.

The source material was CD8+ T cells sorted from blood. These receptors all come from a woman aged 18-29 years in good health.

This clonotype was seen a handful of times. The V and J genes are TRBV27 and TRBJ2-3; tentatively, D is TRBD1 (6 bases). Deletions cut 3 bases from V and 4 bases from J, with 14 bases between. The CDR3 is made up of 15 amino acids. CDR1 MNHEY and CDR2 SMNVEV come from the germline V gene (reference sequence). CDR3 coding DNA: TGTGCCAGCAGTTTTGCGTCAGGGGCACCAGATACGCAGTATTTT. The encoded protein is CASSFASGAPDTQYF.

This clonotype was recorded at least ten times. V and J are TRBV2 and TRBJ2-3; 11 bases fit TRBD2. CDR1 and CDR2 from the germline V gene are SNHLY and FYNNEI. The J segment lost 8 bases and the V segment lost 3 bases, leaving 10 bases of the junction unmatched. The CDR3 is made up of 16 amino acids. Here the CDR3 DNA reads TGTGCCAGCAGTGATGGGACTAGCGGTCCGGCCGGTACGCAGTATTTT. It translates to CASSDGTSGPAGTQYF.

The chain carries TRBV5-6 and TRBJ1-1; TRBD1 is a possible D gene (6 bases). The CDR3 loop spans 13 amino acids. V was cut by 1 base and J by 6 bases, with 10 bases left in between. Looked up from germline, CDR1 is SGHDT and CDR2 is YYEEEE. CDR3 sequence reads: CASSLYGGPEAFF. In nucleotides, the CDR3 is TGTGCCAGCAGCTTGTACGGGGGGCCTGAAGCTTTCTTT.

This clonotype came up many times. The CDR3 bases are TGTGCCAGCAGTGAAGCGCTTACGGGCGGGTGGACTGAAGCTTTCTTT. This gives the protein CASSEALTGGWTEAFF. The chain recombines TRBV2 with TRBJ1-1; unclear D gene. Germline V CDR1 and CDR2: SNHLY, FYNNEI. The CDR3 is 16 residues long. The V and J ends lost 0 bases and 5 bases respectively, with 16 bases between them.

In this sample, this clonotype turned up many times. This rearrangement joins TRBV7-6 to TRBJ2-1; 13 bases match TRBD2. The CDR3 is 17 residues long. Germline V gene sequence: CDR1 SGHVS, CDR2 FNYEAQ. V was clipped by 4 bases and J by 6 bases; unmatched bases: 9. The DNA of the CDR3 is TGTGCCAGCAGCTCCCGGACTAGCGGGAGTTTCTCCAATGAGCAGTTCTTC. It codes for CASSSRTSGSFSNEQFF.

The CDR3 protein is CSARDVAGGEETQYF. The CDR3 DNA reads as TGCAGTGCTAGAGATGTGGCGGGAGGGGAGGAGACCCAGTACTTC. This chain uses TRBV20-1 with TRBJ2-5, with 9 bases fitting TRBD2. Germline-derived CDR1 and CDR2 are DFQATT and SNEGSKA (reference sequence). Germline trimming cut 0 bases from V and 5 bases from J; bases unmatched to any gene: 7. The CDR3 extends over 15 amino acids.

This chain uses TRBV11-2 with TRBJ1-1, with TRBD1 identical over 9 bases. The CDR3 is made up of 14 amino acids. V was pared by 5 bases and J by 4 bases, with 5 bases of the junction left unmatched. CDR1 SGHAT and CDR2 FQNNGV come from the germline V gene. CDR3 amino acids: CASSPTDRGTEAFF. CDR3 in DNA: TGTGCCAGCAGCCCCACGGACAGGGGCACTGAAGCTTTCTTT.

This clonotype was seen at least ten times. V usage is TRBV4-3 and J usage is TRBJ2-1; 7 bases map to TRBD1. The V segment lost 0 bases and the J segment 7 bases; nucleotides outside the gene matches: 9. The germline V gene has CDR1 LGHNA and CDR2 YSLEER. The CDR3 sequence is 16 residues long. CDR3 protein: CASSQEARGHENEQFF. The CDR3 region has the DNA TGCGCCAGCAGCCAAGAAGCGAGGGGGCACGAAAATGAGCAGTTCTTC.

The table lists this clonotype with a few counts. The J gene is TRBJ1-1, the V gene TRBV6-1; 7 bases fit TRBD1. Germline lookup yields CDR1 MNHNS and CDR2 SASEGT. V lost 6 bases, J lost 1 base, and 5 bases stayed unmatched. The CDR3 covers 14 residues. CDR3 region: CASSQGGWNTEAFF. For the CDR3, the DNA is TGTGCCAGCAGCCAAGGGGGCTGGAACACTGAAGCTTTCTTT.

This clonotype was seen only a few times. Since a much larger clone is just one base distant, this may be a read error. This chain uses TRBV7-8 with TRBJ1-5; no definite D call. This CDR3 contains 13 residues. Germline V gives CDR1 SGHVS, CDR2 FQNEAQ. The V end lost 1 base, the J end lost 5 bases, and 6 bases lay between the germline ends. The CDR3 spells CASSLGRDQPQHF. The DNA for the CDR3 is TGTGCCAGCAGCTTAGGGCGAGATCAGCCCCAGCATTTT.

This clonotype has a count of ten or more. The chain uses TRBV7-9 and TRBJ1-1; D is unclear. V was trimmed by 5 bases and J by 2 bases, leaving 6 bases between them. The CDR3 covers 12 residues. Germline V lookup: CDR1 SEHNR, CDR2 FQNEAQ (reference sequence). CDR3 sequence: CASSPSNTEAFF. The DNA of the CDR3 is TGTGCCAGCAGCCCTTCCAACACTGAAGCTTTCTTT.

The chain uses TRBV30 and TRBJ1-3; D unclear. The V gene lost 8 bases and the J gene lost 2 bases, with 13 bases spanning the gap. The CDR3 length is 13 residues. Germline assignment: CDR1 GTSNPN and CDR2 SVGIG (reference sequence). CDR3 coding DNA: TGTGCCGGATGGGCGGGCGCTGGAAACACCATATATTTT. It codes for CAGWAGAGNTIYF. Based on the CDR3 plus reference TRBV30 and TRBJ1-3, the full variable domain is SQTIHQWPATLVQPVGSPLSLECTVEGTSNPNLYWYRQAAGRGLQLLFYSVGIGQISSEVPQNLSASRPQDRQFILSSKKLLLSDSGFYLCAGWAGAGNTIYFGEGSWLTVV.

This clonotype was seen at least ten times. The rearrangement links TRBV10-3 to TRBJ2-7; 7 bases align to TRBD1. J was trimmed by 4 bases and V by 6 bases; bases with no gene match: 3. This CDR3 comprises 12 residues. Germline lookup yields CDR1 ENHRY and CDR2 SYGVKD. The CDR3 spells CAIRSQGYEQYF. The CDR3 nucleotides read TGTGCCATCAGATCACAGGGGTACGAGCAGTACTTC.

This clonotype was detected a few times. The chain uses TRBV3-1 and TRBJ2-5; no definite D call. The germline V and J ends were trimmed by 4 bases and 5 bases, with 11 bases remaining between them. CDR1 is LGHDT and CDR2 is YNNKEL in the germline V gene (reference sequence). This CDR3 region has 13 residues. The CDR3 DNA is TGTGCCAGCAGCCCCTGGTCACGGGAGACCCAGTACTTC. This sequence encodes CASSPWSRETQYF.

This clonotype was detected ten times or more. The chain joins TRBV5-1 to TRBJ2-7; perhaps TRBD1 as D (6 bases). The germline V gene encodes CDR1 SGHRS and CDR2 YFSETQ. Trimming removed 7 bases from V and 2 bases from J, with 16 bases in between. The CDR3 spans 14 residues. In nucleotides, the CDR3 is TGCGCCAGCCGCCAGTGGGACACTCCCTACGAGCAGTACTTC. It codes for CASRQWDTPYEQYF.

For the CDR3, the DNA is TGTGCCAGCAGCTTCGGGGGAGCCACAGATACGCAGTATTTT. It translates to CASSFGGATDTQYF. The chain joins TRBV7-6 to TRBJ2-3; TRBD2 is a possible D gene (6 bases). Germline V CDR1 and CDR2: SGHVS, FNYEAQ. CDR3 length: 14 residues. V was shortened by 3 bases and J by 2 bases, with 9 bases between the two germline ends.

The chain recombines TRBV9 with TRBJ1-1, with a weak D call TRBD1 (5 bases). The CDR3 covers 16 residues. Deletions cut 0 bases from V and 11 bases from J, with 23 bases between. Germline V gives CDR1 SGDLS, CDR2 YYNGEE. CDR3: CASSVEGWPTDEWAFF. DNA of the CDR3: TGTGCCAGCAGCGTAGAGGGGTGGCCTACAGATGAATGGGCTTTCTTT.

With respect to this clonotype: One end of the junction varies from germline; a read error may be responsible. The CDR3 sequence: CARSLGGYEQYF. For the CDR3, the DNA is TGTGCCCGCAGTTTAGGCGGATACGAGCAGTACTTC. The chain joins TRBV12-3 or TRBV12-4 to TRBJ2-7; D remains unclear. This CDR3 spans 12 amino acids.